These 3 T cell receptor beta chains originate from one sample sequenced in a study of shared clonotypes between healthy human individuals. Only CD45RO-negative cells positively selected for CCR7 counted as naive CD8 cells, so terminally differentiated effector memory CD45RA+ cells were excluded. Some clones are missing from TCRdb's copy, which holds only in-frame ones; the method was immunoSEQ multiplex PCR. The sample has approximately 740,000 clones, 80% to 95% seen once. Sequences were obtained from naive CD8+ T cells sorted from blood. The receptors here all came from a man aged 25 to 40 in good health.

The genes are TRBV5-6 and TRBJ2-1, with D perhaps matching TRBD2 (6 bases). The CDR3 loop spans 15 amino acids. Trimming shortened V by 0 bases and J by 1 base, and 8 bases separated the two germline ends. Germline V CDR1 and CDR2: SGHDT, YYEEEE. CDR3 coding DNA: TGTGCCAGCAGCTTGGTCCTAGCGTCCTACAATGAGCAGTTCTTC. This sequence encodes CASSLVLASYNEQFF.

CDR3 amino acids: CASSVGSDTGELFF. In DNA form, the CDR3 reads TGTGCCAGCAGCGTAGGGTCGGACACCGGGGAGCTGTTTTTT. This rearrangement joins TRBV9 to TRBJ2-2; D is unresolved. CDR1 SGDLS and CDR2 YYNGEE come from the germline V gene. V was trimmed by 0 bases and J by 3 bases, leaving 6 bases between them. The CDR3 has 14 residues.

The chain recombines TRBV5-5 with TRBJ1-2; no firm D call. Trimming took off 0 bases at V and 6 bases at J, with 9 bases between the two ends. CDR3 length: 13 amino acids. Germline V lookup: CDR1 SGHKS, CDR2 YYEKEE (reference sequence). The CDR3 nucleotides are TGTGCCAGCAGCTTGGTAGAGGGCGATGGCTACACCTTC. It encodes CASSLVEGDGYTF.